The 8 T cell receptor beta chains below come from one sample, sequenced in a study of T cell changes during pregnancy in multiple sclerosis. TCRdb's table, derived via immunoSEQ multiplex PCR, lists solely in-frame clones and lacks some. The repertoire holds 40,000 or so clones, with around 90% as singletons. The material was CD8+ T cells from peripheral blood mononuclear cells, obtained in the first trimester of pregnancy. Source of these receptors: a female donor with multiple sclerosis, enrolled in a pregnancy study.

V and J are TRBV19 and TRBJ2-7; 9 bases agree with TRBD2. After removal of 8 bases from V and 5 bases from J, the junction contained 4 bases not matched to a gene. CDR3 length: 12 residues. Per germline, CDR1 LNHDA and CDR2 SQIVND (reference sequence). CDR3 in amino acids: CASGTSWDEQYF. DNA of the CDR3: TGTGCCAGTGGGACTAGCTGGGACGAGCAGTACTTC.

The CDR3 nucleotides read TGTGCCAGCAGTCCAACAAGACAGGGGATGGCTTTCTTT. Translating gives CASSPTRQGMAFF. J is TRBJ1-1 and V is TRBV6-6, with 8 bases matching TRBD1. This CDR3 spans 13 amino acids. The V and J ends lost 5 bases and 11 bases, in that order; junction bases with no gene match: 10. From germline, CDR1 is MNHNY and CDR2 SVGAGI (reference sequence).

The chain is built from TRBV7-2 and TRBJ2-1, with 7 bases identical to TRBD2. The junction had 9 bases not matched to a gene; V was cut back by 3 bases and J by 4 bases. The CDR3 loop spans 16 amino acids. CDR1 and CDR2 from the germline V gene are SGHTA and FQGNSA. CDR3 DNA sequence: TGTGCCAGCAGCTTTCCCTTTCCTAGCGGTTACAATGAGCAGTTCTTC. Protein sequence: CASSFPFPSGYNEQFF.

The gene calls are TRBV7-9 and TRBJ1-1, with 11 positions matching TRBD1. CDR3 length equals 16 residues. Germline CDR1 and CDR2: SEHNR and FQNEAQ (reference sequence). The trim removed 1 base at V and 1 base at J, leaving 2 bases unmatched. CDR3 loop: CASSLGTGGGNTEAFF. DNA for the CDR3: TGTGCCAGCAGCTTAGGGACAGGGGGCGGGAACACTGAAGCTTTCTTT.

The J gene is TRBJ1-2, the V gene TRBV30; 8 nucleotides match TRBD1. After removal of 1 base from V and 7 bases from J, the junction contained 8 bases not matched to a gene. This CDR3 has 14 amino acids. Germline CDR1 GTSNPN, CDR2 SVGIG (reference sequence). The CDR3 bases are TGTGCCTGGAGTGCGGACAGGGCAAAGAGTGGCTACACCTTC. As protein: CAWSADRAKSGYTF.

V is TRBV7-2 and J is TRBJ2-5; 9 nucleotides line up with TRBD2. CDR1 and CDR2 from the germline V gene are SGHTA and FQGNSA. The CDR3 length is 18 residues. V was clipped by 5 bases and J by 3 bases; unmatched bases: 16. As DNA, the CDR3 is TGTGCCAGCAGCCCCCCCAGGGAGCGGGGGGCCTTGGAAGAGACCCAGTACTTC. Its protein product is CASSPPRERGALEETQYF.

The rearrangement links TRBV27 to TRBJ2-1, with D unclear. This CDR3 contains 16 residues. The V gene lost 1 base and the J gene lost 0 bases, with 10 bases spanning the gap. The germline gives CDR1 MNHEY, CDR2 SMNVEV (reference sequence). DNA for the CDR3: TGTGCCAGCAGTTTATTAACCCAGATCTCCTACAATGAGCAGTTCTTC. This gives the protein CASSLLTQISYNEQFF.

The chain couples TRBV4-2 to TRBJ2-1; D gene ambiguous. The V gene lost 6 bases and the J gene lost 6 bases, with 12 bases spanning the gap. From germline, CDR1 is LGHNA and CDR2 YNFKEQ. This CDR3 is 13 amino acids long. In nucleotides, the CDR3 is TGTGCCAGCAGACTCGAATCTAGCAATGAGCAGTTCTTC. Amino acids: CASRLESSNEQFF.